This is a list of T cell receptor beta chains from one sample in a study of blood T cells in healthy people across ages. MiXCR, run by TCRdb on the 5' RACE reads, gives a single entry per CDR3 protein. The table records some 1 million distinct CDR3 sequences, more than 35% of them present only once. Sequenced material: blood. The receptors derive from a woman in her sixties or seventies in good health. Each CDR3 is given with its conserved first and last residue.

V gene: TRBV28
CDR3 protein: CASSAPGASESQETQYF

V gene: TRBV10-3
CDR3 protein: CAISEPYNEQFF

V gene: TRBV7-9
CDR3 protein: CASSLAAGWFNEQFF

V gene: TRBV12-3/TRBV12-4
CDR3 protein: CANSLYVPSYNEQFF

V gene: TRBV5-1
CDR3 protein: CASAGVNTEAFF

V gene: TRBV20-1
CDR3 protein: CSAQGSYTDTQYF

V gene: TRBV27
CDR3 protein: CASSLVQHLAKNIQYF

V gene: TRBV20-1
CDR3 protein: CSARNTLSGSYEQYF

V gene: TRBV15
CDR3 protein: CAASREGLDGQFF

V gene: TRBV2
CDR3 protein: CASKWDRASYEQYF

V gene: TRBV5-1
CDR3 protein: CASSPTGGQQETQYF

V gene: TRBV27
CDR3 protein: CASSTGRNYGYTF

V gene: TRBV9
CDR3 protein: CASSPRVLGGEQYF

V gene: TRBV5-1
CDR3 protein: CASSLSRGGRDEQYF

V gene: TRBV7-9
CDR3 protein: CASSFQIAGAGTDAQYF

V gene: TRBV21-1
CDR3 protein: CANPTGKGPGNTIYF

V gene: TRBV5-6
CDR3 protein: CASTRLLADTDTQYF

V gene: TRBV24-1
CDR3 protein: CATSVDNEQYF

V gene: TRBV27
CDR3 protein: CASTRAGTDTQYF

V gene: TRBV12-3/TRBV12-4
CDR3 protein: CASSLDRDWTNEKLFF

V gene: TRBV20-1
CDR3 protein: CSADGEDGFNEQFF

V gene: TRBV24-1
CDR3 protein: CATSRDSFNEQFF

V gene: TRBV6-1
CDR3 protein: CASSETPSGIYNEQFF

V gene: TRBV5-1
CDR3 protein: CASSLVREAETQYF

V gene: TRBV29-1
CDR3 protein: CSVKGTSIDEQYF

V gene: TRBV4-2
CDR3 protein: CASSQGRSGRRAYEQYF

V gene: TRBV20-1
CDR3 protein: CSHKFQETQYF

V gene: TRBV15
CDR3 protein: CATSGRTGTSSAYEQYF

V gene: TRBV28
CDR3 protein: CASVQQGGPDEQYF

V gene: TRBV20-1
CDR3 protein: CSAAPPSGVYEQYF

V gene: TRBV27
CDR3 protein: CASSSSAMTEQETQYF

V gene: TRBV5-1
CDR3 protein: CASSLSPRISQETQYF

V gene: TRBV6-5
CDR3 protein: CASSYSRGAGEEYEQFF

V gene: TRBV29-1
CDR3 protein: CGALLELLAYNEQFF

V gene: TRBV27
CDR3 protein: CASSYLRTGGHEQYF

V gene: TRBV7-9
CDR3 protein: CASSPIRLSSFF

V gene: TRBV6-5
CDR3 protein: CASSYSNSGGSPLHF

V gene: TRBV7-8
CDR3 protein: CASRATRLAGLGSQETQYF

V gene: TRBV27
CDR3 protein: CASSSRTGKGLSSYNEQFF

V gene: TRBV20-1
CDR3 protein: CSASKWSGPGNSYEQYF

V gene: TRBV15
CDR3 protein: CATSKREAYNEQFF

V gene: TRBV10-3
CDR3 protein: CATAAESSYNEQYF

V gene: TRBV27
CDR3 protein: CASSLGRALSGTAYEQYF

V gene: TRBV27
CDR3 protein: CASRHSIRQKYTDTQYF

V gene: TRBV7-6
CDR3 protein: CASSLSLGGQGHNEQFF

V gene: TRBV5-6
CDR3 protein: CASSLGTGDVGERAYEQYF

V gene: TRBV7-2
CDR3 protein: CASSLEQAETQYF